This TCR beta chain emerged from a study of HIV-infected patients and healthy controls. Roughly three months, about 14 weeks, into antiretroviral therapy, follow-up blood was collected. No cell fractionation was done, so the repertoire covers all unsorted peripheral blood T cells. Reverse transcription used about 500 ng RNA and constant-region primers for alpha and beta. Alpha and beta chain libraries were made separately by chain-specific third strand synthesis with multiplexing indices. Each cDNA molecule was barcoded, and a single primer pair amplified each chain. The cDNA received a 5' RACE adapter containing a random hexamer plus an SP2 sequencing primer site. Each molecule carried a 12-nucleotide identifier made of two joined random hexamers added before amplification. TCRdb redid the calling of the 5' RACE reads with MiXCR, one entry per CDR3 protein. The table has about 5,000 distinct CDR3 sequences, roughly 20% seen once.

Germline loops: CDR1 DFQATT, CDR2 SNEGSKA (reference sequence). This CDR3 comprises 15 residues. V shed 0 bases and J 3 bases; nucleotides not matched to a gene: 8. This clonotype appeared many times. This TCR came from an adult with HIV infection. The genes are TRBV20-1 and TRBJ2-7; 7 nucleotides line up with TRBD2. The starting material was blood, obtained during antiretroviral therapy. The CDR3 region has the DNA TGCAGTGCTAGAGATTCGAGACTAGCACTCTACGAGCAGTACTTC. Protein product: CSARDSRLALYEQYF.